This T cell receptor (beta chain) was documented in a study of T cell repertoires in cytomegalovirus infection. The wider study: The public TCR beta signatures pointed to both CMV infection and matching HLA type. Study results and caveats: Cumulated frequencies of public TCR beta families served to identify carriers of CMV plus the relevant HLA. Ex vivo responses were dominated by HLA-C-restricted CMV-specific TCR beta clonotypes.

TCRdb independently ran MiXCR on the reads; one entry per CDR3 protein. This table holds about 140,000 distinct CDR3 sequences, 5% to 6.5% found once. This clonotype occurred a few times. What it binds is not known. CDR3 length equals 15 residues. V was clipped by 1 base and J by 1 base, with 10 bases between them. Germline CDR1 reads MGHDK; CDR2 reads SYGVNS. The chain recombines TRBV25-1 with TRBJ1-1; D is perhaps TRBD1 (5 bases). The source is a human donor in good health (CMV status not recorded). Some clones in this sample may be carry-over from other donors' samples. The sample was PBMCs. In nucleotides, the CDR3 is TGTGCCAGCAGTGAATTGGGTCAGGGGAACACTGAAGCTTTCTTT. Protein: CASSELGQGNTEAFF.